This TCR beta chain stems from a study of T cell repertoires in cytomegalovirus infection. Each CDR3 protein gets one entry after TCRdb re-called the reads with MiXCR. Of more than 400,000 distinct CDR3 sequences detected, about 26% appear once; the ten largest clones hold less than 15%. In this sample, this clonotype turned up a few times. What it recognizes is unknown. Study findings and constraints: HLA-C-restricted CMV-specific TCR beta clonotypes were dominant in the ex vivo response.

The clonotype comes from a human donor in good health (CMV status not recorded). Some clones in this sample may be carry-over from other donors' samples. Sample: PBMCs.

The CDR3, as DNA: TGTGCCAGTAGTCCTCGCCCGGGACAGGGTTTCCACGAGCAGTACTTC. Protein product: CASSPRPGQGFHEQYF. This sequence joins TRBV19 and TRBJ2-7; 9 bases align to TRBD1. The CDR3 is 16 residues long. CDR1 LNHDA and CDR2 SQIVND come from the germline V gene (reference sequence). The trim removed 5 bases at V and 5 bases at J, leaving 13 bases unmatched. The full variable domain, in which reference TRBV19 and TRBJ2-7 provide the parts outside the CDR3, is DGGITQSPKYLFRKEGQNVTLSCEQNLNHDAMYWYRQDPGQGLRLIYYSQIVNDFQKGDIAEGYSVSREKKESFPLTVTSAQKNPTAFYLCASSPRPGQGFHEQYFGPGTRLTVT.